One sample yielded the 18 T cell receptor beta chains listed below, sequenced in a study of blood T cell repertoires in COVID-19. TCRdb's table, derived via immunoSEQ multiplex PCR, lists solely in-frame clones and lacks some. The profile covers over 300,000 clones, with 75% to 90% appearing a single time and approximately 8.8% taken by the ten largest. The sample was PBMCs or T cells enriched from blood (not recorded which). The receptors were sampled from a woman between 40 and 50 years old who had recovered from COVID-19.

CDR3 nucleotide sequence: TGTGCCAGCAGCTTAGCGATTGGTGCGGGCCGGAGTAGTCAAGAGACCCAGTACTTC. It encodes CASSLAIGAGRSSQETQYF. This chain uses TRBV7-2 with TRBJ2-5; a possible D gene is TRBD2 (5 bases). CDR1 and CDR2 (germline): SGHTA, FQGNSA. The CDR3 consists of 19 residues. V lost 0 bases, J lost 2 bases, and 22 bases lay in between.

This chain links TRBV15 with TRBJ2-1; TRBD1 agrees at 8 bases. Germline lookup yields CDR1 LNHNV and CDR2 YYDKDF (reference sequence). The CDR3 consists of 15 residues. V lost 3 bases and J lost 5; bases outside the gene matches: 6. The CDR3 nucleotides read TGTGCCACCAGCAGCGGACAGGGACTTGACAATGAGCAGTTCTTC. Amino acids: CATSSGQGLDNEQFF.

The chain recombines TRBV18 with TRBJ1-1; D unresolved. The length of the CDR3 is 13 residues. CDR1 and CDR2 (germline): KGHSH, LQKENI. V lost 5 bases, J lost 4 bases, and 11 bases lay in between. CDR3 DNA: TGTGCCAGCTCAGAGGGCCAAGGCACTGAAGCTTTCTTT. Amino acids: CASSEGQGTEAFF.

This clone came up once. The chain combines TRBV28 with TRBJ2-5; 7 positions agree with TRBD2. V was clipped by 5 bases and J by 5 bases; unmatched bases: 5. The CDR3 covers 13 residues. In germline, CDR1 is MDHEN, CDR2 SYDVKM. The CDR3 spells CASSPTSVETQYF. CDR3 nucleotide sequence: TGTGCCAGCAGTCCTACTAGCGTGGAGACCCAGTACTTC. The variable domain in full, with the rest retrieved from reference TRBV28 and TRBJ2-5, is DVKVTQSSRYLVKRTGEKVFLECVQDMDHENMFWYRQDPGLGLRLIYFSYDVKMKEKGDIPEGYSVSREKKERFSLILESASTNQTSMYLCASSPTSVETQYFGPGTRLLVL.

The V gene is TRBV6-2 or TRBV6-3, the J gene TRBJ1-1, with D perhaps TRBD1 (5 bases). V was pared by 0 bases and J by 0 bases, with 11 bases between. Per germline, CDR1 MNHEY and CDR2 SVGEGT. CDR3 size: 16 residues. The CDR3 is CASSYSRDGLNTEAFF. In nucleotides, the CDR3 is TGTGCCAGCAGTTACTCGCGGGACGGATTGAACACTGAAGCTTTCTTT.

The V call is TRBV10-2, the J call TRBJ1-1, with 11 bases that match TRBD1. The CDR3 consists of 16 residues. Germline V CDR1 and CDR2: WSHSY, SAAADI. V lost 3 bases, J lost 4 bases, and 7 bases stayed unmatched. The CDR3 loop is CASSELDRGLSTEAFF. The CDR3 nucleotides are TGCGCCAGCAGTGAATTGGACAGGGGGCTTAGCACTGAAGCTTTCTTT.

This chain connects TRBV18 to TRBJ2-7, with 9 nucleotides matching TRBD1. Germline-derived CDR1 and CDR2 are KGHSH and LQKENI. Trimming removed 2 bases from V and 0 bases from J; junction bases left unmatched: 5. This CDR3 has 16 residues. CDR3 region: CASSPRGTGSSYEQYF. The CDR3 DNA sequence: TGTGCCAGCTCACCAAGGGGGACAGGGAGCTCCTACGAGCAGTACTTC.

The rearrangement joins TRBV24-1 to TRBJ1-4, with D possibly TRBD1 on 5 matching bases. CDR1 is KGHDR and CDR2 is SFDVKD in the germline V gene. This CDR3 region has 13 residues. The V end lost 12 bases, the J end lost 8 bases, and 18 bases lay between the germline ends. As DNA, the CDR3 is TGTGCCGCCGGATCCTCAGGGAAGGAAAAACTGTTTTTT. Translation gives CAAGSSGKEKLFF.

The gene calls are TRBV2 and TRBJ1-5; 7 bases are shared with TRBD1. V was clipped by 9 bases and J by 5 bases; unmatched bases: 7. The germline gives CDR1 SNHLY, CDR2 FYNNEI. This CDR3 contains 13 residues. CDR3 sequence reads: CASFRDRDQPQHF. The CDR3 nucleotides read TGTGCCAGTTTCCGGGACAGAGATCAGCCCCAGCATTTT.

The chain uses TRBV11-3 and TRBJ2-7; D ambiguous. Between the trimmed V and J ends, which lost 1 base and 4 bases, there was a span of 8 bases. Germline lookup yields CDR1 SGHNT and CDR2 YENEEA. This CDR3 region has 13 residues. The DNA of the CDR3 is TGTGCCAGCAGCTTAGGACTTGATTACGAGCAGTACTTC. Its translation is CASSLGLDYEQYF.

The rearrangement uses TRBV7-2 and TRBJ2-1; D is unresolved. Germline V gives CDR1 SGHTA, CDR2 FQGNSA. V shed 1 base and J shed 12 bases, with 16 bases lying between them. This CDR3 has 14 residues. The DNA for the CDR3 is TGTGCCAGCAGCTTAGATTGGGCCCGCAGTCGGCAGTTCTTC. It codes for CASSLDWARSRQFF. The full variable domain, its missing parts supplied by reference TRBV7-2 and TRBJ2-1, is GAGVSQSPSNKVTEKGKDVELRCDPISGHTALYWYRQSLGQGLEFLIYFQGNSAPDKSGLPSDRFSAERTGGSVSTLTIQRTQQEDSAVYLCASSLDWARSRQFFGPGTRLTVL.

The CDR3 loop reads CSGSMNTEAFF. CDR3 DNA: TGCAGCGGGAGCATGAACACTGAAGCTTTCTTT. The chain couples TRBV20-1 to TRBJ1-1; D is undetermined. Germline CDR1 and CDR2: DFQATT and SNEGSKA (reference sequence). The CDR3 runs to 11 residues.

The rearrangement joins TRBV18 to TRBJ2-1; no reliable D call. The V gene lost 2 bases and the J gene lost 1 base, with 9 bases spanning the gap. This CDR3 has 15 residues. Germline assignment: CDR1 KGHSH and CDR2 LQKENI. CDR3 sequence reads: CASSPVAGSYNEQFF. The DNA of the CDR3 is TGTGCCAGCTCACCAGTGGCTGGTTCCTACAATGAGCAGTTCTTC.

This clone was seen only once. V and J are TRBV13 and TRBJ2-5, with TRBD2 identical over 7 bases. The CDR3 runs 13 residues. J lost 6 bases, V lost 2 bases, and 3 bases had no gene match. The germline V gene encodes CDR1 PRHDT and CDR2 FYEKMQ (reference sequence). The chain's CDR3 is CASSLPGGQTQYF. DNA of the CDR3: TGTGCCAGCAGCTTACCGGGAGGACAGACCCAGTACTTC.

The rearrangement uses TRBV19 and TRBJ1-6; TRBD1 matches at 9 bases. CDR3 length: 15 residues. Germline CDR1 reads LNHDA; CDR2 reads SQIVND (reference sequence). V lost 9 bases and J lost 6; bases outside the gene matches: 9. The CDR3 spells CASTPAGQGNSPLHF. The DNA of the CDR3 is TGTGCCAGCACCCCGGCGGGACAGGGTAATTCACCCCTCCACTTT.

The count of this clone is one. This chain connects TRBV19 to TRBJ1-5, with D perhaps matching TRBD1 (6 bases). The CDR3 loop spans 12 amino acids. V was pared by 3 bases and J by 6 bases, with 6 bases between. Per germline, CDR1 LNHDA and CDR2 SQIVND (reference sequence). In nucleotides, the CDR3 is TGTGCCAGTAGTATGACAGGTCAGCCCCAGCATTTT. Its translation is CASSMTGQPQHF.

This rearrangement joins TRBV7-2 to TRBJ2-7, with D unresolved. Germline V gives CDR1 SGHTA, CDR2 FQGNSA. Trimming left V 1 base short and J 2 bases short, with 15 bases between. The CDR3 spans 16 residues. CDR3 nucleotide sequence: TGTGCCAGCAGCTTAGGAGGTAGAAATCCGGCCTACGAGCAGTACTTC. The encoded protein is CASSLGGRNPAYEQYF.

This clone was observed a single time. This chain connects TRBV13 to TRBJ2-7; D might be TRBD2 (6 bases). V lost 2 bases and J 3 bases, leaving 14 bases between the germline ends. This CDR3 region has 15 residues. The germline CDR1 and CDR2 sequences are PRHDT and FYEKMQ (reference sequence). The CDR3 protein is CASSLRRESSYEQYF. The DNA of the CDR3 is TGTGCCAGCAGCTTACGTCGGGAGTCCAGCTACGAGCAGTACTTC.